The sample holds many counts of the clone carrying this TCR beta chain. Its cognate antigen is unknown. The data derive from a study of T cells in Graves' hyperthyroidism and ophthalmopathy. Across the whole study: Peripheral blood was drawn at first diagnosis, prior to all treatment. Findings and limits, study-wide: Most expanded thyroid clonotypes above 0.001 also appeared in blood.

It was 10 ml of fresh peripheral blood that supplied the PBMCs. Trimming at V came to 10 bases and at J to 4 bases, leaving 5 bases not matched to a gene. Germline V gene data show CDR1 as MDHEN and CDR2 as SYDVKM. The CDR3 has 12 amino acids. It was RNA transcripts that yielded the amplified TCR beta CDR3 regions. First-round RT-PCR of the TCR CDR3 relied on the HTBI primer set. TCRdb recomputed calls from the multiplex PCR reads with MiXCR, one row per CDR3 protein. The sample lists hundreds of thousands of distinct CDR3 sequences; nearly 20% were seen once. This receptor was identified in a man between 35 and 55 years old with Graves' ophthalmopathy. This chain connects TRBV28 to TRBJ2-5; 8 bases are a match to TRBD2. The source material was blood. The CDR3 DNA reads as TGTGCCAATACCGGGGGGGTAGAGACCCAGTACTTC. Its protein is CANTGGVETQYF.